The rows below give T cell receptor beta chains drawn from one sample of a study of blood T cell repertoires in COVID-19. Sequenced by immunoSEQ multiplex PCR; TCRdb stores in-frame clones only, minus some. Counted here are about 140,000 clones, approximately 84% occurring once; the ten biggest clones make up 3% to 4.5%. The material sequenced was peripheral blood. The receptors here all came from a woman aged 60-70 years with acute or convalescent COVID-19. Both conserved end residues are part of each CDR3. Each record gives: V gene, J gene, CDR3 protein.

>TRBV6-5|TRBJ2-3
CASSPLAGPTDTQYF
>TRBV5-3|TRBJ2-5
CARSLGEPGETQYF
>TRBV7-9|TRBJ1-1
CASSPRTGMNTEAFF
>TRBV27|TRBJ1-1
CASSFRGNTEAFF
>TRBV12-3/TRBV12-4|TRBJ2-7
CASSAGAVYEQYF
>TRBV4-1|TRBJ2-1
CACSRRLDNEQFF
>TRBV24-1|TRBJ1-2
CATSDLGTGSGYTF
>TRBV27|TRBJ1-5
CASRKQGTFNQPQHF
>TRBV25-1|TRBJ1-1
CASSDTTRAFF
>TRBV3-1/TRBV3-2|TRBJ2-1
CASSQDPLTSVKRSGQFF